This T cell receptor (beta chain) was documented in a study of OX40 agonist ivuxolimab in advanced cancers. CDR1 is SGHRS, CDR2 YFSETQ, per germline. The CDR3 consists of 13 residues. Trimming cost V 4 bases and J 3 bases, with 11 bases left between them. Assay used: immunoSEQ multiplex PCR; TCRdb lists only in-frame clones, some missing. The table shows around 89,000 clones, with roughly 93% occurring only once. Patients who had autoimmune disease history or got systemic immunosuppression were left out. This chain connects TRBV5-1 to TRBJ2-7; TRBD1 or TRBD2 may be the D gene (5 bases each). Source: CD4+ or CD8+ T cells sorted from blood, taken in a trial of the OX40 agonist ivuxolimab. The TCR comes from an adult with an advanced solid tumor such as melanoma, head and neck, liver or kidney cancer. The CDR3: CASSEGTNYEQYF. The CDR3 DNA reads as TGCGCCAGCAGCGAGGGGACCAACTACGAGCAGTACTTC.